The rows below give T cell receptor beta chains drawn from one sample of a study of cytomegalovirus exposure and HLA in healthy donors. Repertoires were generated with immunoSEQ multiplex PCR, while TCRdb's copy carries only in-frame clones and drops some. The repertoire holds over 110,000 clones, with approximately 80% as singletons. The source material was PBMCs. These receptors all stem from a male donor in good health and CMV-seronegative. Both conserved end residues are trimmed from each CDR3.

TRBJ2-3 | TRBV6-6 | ASSEVTVSTDTQY
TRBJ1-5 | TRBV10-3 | AISSGTGIRGNQPQH
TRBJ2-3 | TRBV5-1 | ASSPDSGSSTDTQY
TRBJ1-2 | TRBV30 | AWGSGGLRGYT
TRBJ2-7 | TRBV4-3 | ASSQDTGFYEQY
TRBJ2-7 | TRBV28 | ASRRQGSSYEQY
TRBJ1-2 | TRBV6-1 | ASSVGQAEGYGYT
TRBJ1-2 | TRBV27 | ASSWSSQLSYGYT
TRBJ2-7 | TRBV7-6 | ASSRYGRAYEQY
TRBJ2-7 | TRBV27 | ASSLRGSGYEQY
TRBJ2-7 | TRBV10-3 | AISESGAQEQY
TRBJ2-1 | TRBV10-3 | AITGGNNEQF
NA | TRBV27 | ASSLMRDSYEQY
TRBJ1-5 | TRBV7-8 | ASSREERQTNQPQH
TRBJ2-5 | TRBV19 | ASSIDRRGPGQETQY
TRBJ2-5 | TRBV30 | AWSSEGHETQY
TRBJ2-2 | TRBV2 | ASSVDRGYTGELF